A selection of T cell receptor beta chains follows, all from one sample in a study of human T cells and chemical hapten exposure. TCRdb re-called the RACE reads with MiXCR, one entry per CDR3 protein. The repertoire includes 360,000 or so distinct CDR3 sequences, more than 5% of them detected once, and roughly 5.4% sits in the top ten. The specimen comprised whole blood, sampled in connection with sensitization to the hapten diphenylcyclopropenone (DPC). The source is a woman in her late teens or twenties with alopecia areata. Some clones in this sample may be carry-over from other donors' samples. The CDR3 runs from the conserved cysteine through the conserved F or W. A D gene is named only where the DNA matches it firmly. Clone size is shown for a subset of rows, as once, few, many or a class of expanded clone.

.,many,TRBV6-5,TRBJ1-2,TGTGCCAGCAAAGAATCTTCTGACAGTTGGGTCGATGGCTACACCTTC,CASKESSDSWVDGYTF
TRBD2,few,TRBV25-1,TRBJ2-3,TGTGCCAGCAGTGTAGGGCGGGAGGATACGCAGTATTTT,CASSVGREDTQYF
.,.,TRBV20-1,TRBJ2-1,TGCAGTCCCCCAGGGGAGCAGTTCTTC,CSPPGEQFF
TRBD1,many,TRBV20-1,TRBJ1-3,TGCAGTGCCCACTCAAGGGGGCAGTCTGGAAACACCATATATTTT,CSAHSRGQSGNTIYF
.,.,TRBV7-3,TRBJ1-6,TGTGCCAGCAGCTTCTCAGGACCCGGAGAGCCCCTCCACTTT,CASSFSGPGEPLHF
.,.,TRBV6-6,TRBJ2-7,TGTGCCATCGCCCAAGGGGGTTCCAATTACGAGCAGTACTTC,CAIAQGGSNYEQYF
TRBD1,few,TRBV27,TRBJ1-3,TGTGCCAGCAGCCCTACGCGGGACAGTGGAAACACCATATATTTT,CASSPTRDSGNTIYF
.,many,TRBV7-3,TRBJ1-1,TGTGCCAGCAGCTCCATAGGCCCTCCTGGGGGGGCTGAAGCTTTCTTT,CASSSIGPPGGAEAFF
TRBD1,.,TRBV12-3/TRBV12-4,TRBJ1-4,TGTGCCAGCAGGCCGACAGGGCTGGAGGAAAAACTGTTTTTT,CASRPTGLEEKLFF
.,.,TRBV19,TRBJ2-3,TGTGCCAGTAGCATACGGGACTCCCGCACAGATACGCAGTATTTT,CASSIRDSRTDTQYF
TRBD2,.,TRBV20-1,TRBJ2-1,TGCAGTGCTAGGACTAGCGGGGGGGCTCGGGATGAGCAGTTCTTC,CSARTSGGARDEQFF
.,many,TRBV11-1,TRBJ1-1,TGTGCCAGCAGCCCCACCAAGGACGTTTTTGGCACTGAAGCTTTCTTT,CASSPTKDVFGTEAFF
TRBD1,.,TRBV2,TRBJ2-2,TGTGCCAGCAGTGAAGCGGCCGGGACAGTAAACACCGGGGAGCTGTTTTTT,CASSEAAGTVNTGELFF
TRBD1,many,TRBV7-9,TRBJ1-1,TGTGCCAGCAGCTTAGAAGGGGGCGCGCTCACTGAAGCTTTCTTT,CASSLEGGALTEAFF
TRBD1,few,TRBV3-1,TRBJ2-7,TGTGCCAGCAGCCAAGGACAGGGGGCCACCTACGAGCAGTACTTC,CASSQGQGATYEQYF
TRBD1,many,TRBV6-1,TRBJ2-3,TGTGCCAGCAGTGAAAGCCGACAGGGTACGCAGTATTTT,CASSESRQGTQYF
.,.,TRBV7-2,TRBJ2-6,TGTGCCAGCAGCTTATATTCCTCGTCGGGGGCTGGGGCCAACGTCCTGACTTTC,CASSLYSSSGAGANVLTF
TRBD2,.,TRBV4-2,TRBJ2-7,TGTGCCAGCAGCTACGGACTAGCGGGGAGGTACGAGCAGTACTTC,CASSYGLAGRYEQYF
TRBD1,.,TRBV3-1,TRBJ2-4,TGTGCCAGCACCGACAGGGAAAACAAAAACATTCAGTACTTC,CASTDRENKNIQYF
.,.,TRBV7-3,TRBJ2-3,TGTGCCAGCAGCTCCCCGGGCGGTCGAGATACGCAGTATTTT,CASSSPGGRDTQYF
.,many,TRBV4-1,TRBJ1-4,TGCGCCAGCAGCCAAGGTTGGGTGGGTGCTAATGAAAAACTGTTTTTT,CASSQGWVGANEKLFF
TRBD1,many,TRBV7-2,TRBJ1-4,TGTGCCAGCAGTCGGGACAGGGGAGAAAAACTGTTTTTT,CASSRDRGEKLFF
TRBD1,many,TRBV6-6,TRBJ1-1,TGTGCCAGCAGTCCCTACTCCACACAGGGGGGGTCTGAAGCTTTCTTT,CASSPYSTQGGSEAFF
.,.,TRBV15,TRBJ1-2,TGTGCCACCAGCAGAGATGGTCCTTATGGCTACACCTTC,CATSRDGPYGYTF
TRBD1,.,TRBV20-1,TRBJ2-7,TGCAGTGCTCAAATCTCCGGGACAGAATTGGGCGAGCAGTACTTC,CSAQISGTELGEQYF
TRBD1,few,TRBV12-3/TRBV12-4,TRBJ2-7,TGTGCCAGCAGTCAGACAGGGACCTACGAGCAGTACTTC,CASSQTGTYEQYF
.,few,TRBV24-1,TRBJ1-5,TGTGCCACCAGTGAGCACAGGGCTGGCAATCAGCCCCAGCATTTT,CATSEHRAGNQPQHF
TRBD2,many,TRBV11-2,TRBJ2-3,TGTGCCAGCAGCTTAACCACCGGACTAGCGGGGGTCCCTAGCACAGATACGCAGTATTTT,CASSLTTGLAGVPSTDTQYF
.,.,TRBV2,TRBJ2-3,TGTGCCAGCAGTGTAAGGGGGTATGGTGCAGATACGCAGTATTTT,CASSVRGYGADTQYF
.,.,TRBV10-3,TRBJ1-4,TGTGCCATCAGTGAGGTGAAGGGCTCAGAACTGTTTTTT,CAISEVKGSELFF
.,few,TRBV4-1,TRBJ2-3,TGCGCCAGCAGCCAAGACAGGGTTTCAGATACGCAGTATTTT,CASSQDRVSDTQYF
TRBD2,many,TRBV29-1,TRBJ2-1,TGCAGCGTCCCTCCCCCAGCGGGGGGACCTTACAATGAGCAGTTCTTC,CSVPPPAGGPYNEQFF
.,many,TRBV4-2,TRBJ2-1,TGTGCCAGCAGCCATCCCCCCTCGGATGAGCAGTTCTTC,CASSHPPSDEQFF
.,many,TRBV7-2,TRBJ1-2,TGTGCCAGCAGCTTAAAGAGAGGCGCCCTCTATGGCTACACCTTC,CASSLKRGALYGYTF